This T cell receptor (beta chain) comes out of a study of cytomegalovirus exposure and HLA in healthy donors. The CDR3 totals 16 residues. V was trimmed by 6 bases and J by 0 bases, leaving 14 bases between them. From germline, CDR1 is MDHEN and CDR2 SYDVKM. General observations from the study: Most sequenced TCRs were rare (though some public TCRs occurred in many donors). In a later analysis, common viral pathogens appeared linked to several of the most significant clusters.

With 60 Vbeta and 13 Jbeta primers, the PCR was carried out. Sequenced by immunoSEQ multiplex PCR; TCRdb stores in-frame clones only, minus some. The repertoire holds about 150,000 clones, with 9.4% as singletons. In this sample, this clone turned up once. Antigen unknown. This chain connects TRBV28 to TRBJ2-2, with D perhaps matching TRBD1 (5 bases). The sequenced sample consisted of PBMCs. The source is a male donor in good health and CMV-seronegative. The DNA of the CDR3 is TGTGCCAGCAGGGGATCGACAGCGCCGAACACCGGGGAGCTGTTTTTT. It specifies CASRGSTAPNTGELFF.